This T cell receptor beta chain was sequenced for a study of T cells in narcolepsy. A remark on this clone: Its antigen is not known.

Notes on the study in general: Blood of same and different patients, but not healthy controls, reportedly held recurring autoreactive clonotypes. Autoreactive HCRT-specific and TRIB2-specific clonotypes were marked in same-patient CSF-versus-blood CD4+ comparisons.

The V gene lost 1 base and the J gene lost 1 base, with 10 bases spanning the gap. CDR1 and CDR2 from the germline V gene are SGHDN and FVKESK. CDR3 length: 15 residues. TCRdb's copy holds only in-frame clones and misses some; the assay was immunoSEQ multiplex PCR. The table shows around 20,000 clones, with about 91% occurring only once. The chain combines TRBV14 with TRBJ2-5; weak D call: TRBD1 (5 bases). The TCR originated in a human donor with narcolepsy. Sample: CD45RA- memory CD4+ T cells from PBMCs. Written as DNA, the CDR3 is TGTGCCAGCAGCCAAGTTCGGACACTCCAAGAGACCCAGTACTTC. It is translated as CASSQVRTLQETQYF.